This T cell receptor (beta chain) emerged from a study of T cell responses to AZD1222 COVID-19 vaccine. Study at large: Analyses pooled second doses at about 4 or about 12 weeks. Study conclusions and caveats: Nearly half of spike-specific TCRs reportedly target unmutated variant regions. White British people made up most donors, females outnumbered males, and clonal diversity was possibly underestimated.

Notes on this clone: Its antigen is not known.

Trimming removed 4 bases from V and 7 bases from J; junction bases left unmatched: 8. The CDR3 runs to 15 residues. Germline V gene lookup returns CDR1 SGHNT and CDR2 YYREEE (reference sequence). Sequencing used immunoSEQ multiplex PCR; TCRdb keeps in-frame clones, though not all of them. The profile shows 92,000 or so clones, roughly 88% of them singletons. The chain joins TRBV5-4 to TRBJ2-4; 10 bases align to TRBD2. This receptor was taken from an adult in good health. The material was peripheral blood, obtained on day 0 of AZD1222 vaccination. CDR3: CASSSDLTSGNIQYF. The CDR3 coding sequence is TGTGCCAGCAGCAGCGACCTGACTAGCGGGAACATTCAGTACTTC. The entire variable domain, with the rest obtained from reference TRBV5-4 and TRBJ2-4, is as follows: ETGVTQSPTHLIKTRGQQVTLRCSSQSGHNTVSWYQQALGQGPQFIFQYYREEENGRGNFPPRFSGLQFPNYSSELNVNALELDDSALYLCASSSDLTSGNIQYFGAGTRLSVL.